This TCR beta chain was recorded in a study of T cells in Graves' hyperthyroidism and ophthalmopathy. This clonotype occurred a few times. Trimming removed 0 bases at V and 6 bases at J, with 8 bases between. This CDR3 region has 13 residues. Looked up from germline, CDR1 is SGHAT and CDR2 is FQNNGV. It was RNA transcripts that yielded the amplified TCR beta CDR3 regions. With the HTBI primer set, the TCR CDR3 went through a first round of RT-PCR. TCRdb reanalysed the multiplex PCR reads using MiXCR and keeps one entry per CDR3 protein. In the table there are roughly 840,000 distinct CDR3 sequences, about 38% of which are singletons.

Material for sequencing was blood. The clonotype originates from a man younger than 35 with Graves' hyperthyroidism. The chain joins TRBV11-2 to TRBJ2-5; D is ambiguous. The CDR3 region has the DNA TGTGCCAGCAGCTTAGATATAGGACAGACCCAGTACTTC. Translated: CASSLDIGQTQYF.